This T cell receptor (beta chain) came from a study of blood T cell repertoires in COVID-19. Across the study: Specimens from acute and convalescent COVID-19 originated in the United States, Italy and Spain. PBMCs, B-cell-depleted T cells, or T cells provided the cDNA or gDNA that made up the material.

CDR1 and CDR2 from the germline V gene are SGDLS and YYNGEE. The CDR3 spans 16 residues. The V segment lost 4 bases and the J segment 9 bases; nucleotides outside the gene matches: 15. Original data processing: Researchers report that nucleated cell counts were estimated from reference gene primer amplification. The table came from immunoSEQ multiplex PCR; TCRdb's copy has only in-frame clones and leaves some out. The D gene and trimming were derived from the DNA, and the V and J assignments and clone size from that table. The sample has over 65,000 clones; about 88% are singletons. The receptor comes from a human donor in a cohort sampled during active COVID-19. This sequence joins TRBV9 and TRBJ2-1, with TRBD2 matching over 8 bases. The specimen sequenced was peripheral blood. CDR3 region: CASSTIESGSPGEQFF. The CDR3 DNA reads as TGTGCCAGCAGCACTATAGAAAGCGGGAGCCCGGGTGAGCAGTTCTTC. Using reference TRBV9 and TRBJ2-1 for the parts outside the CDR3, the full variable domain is DSGVTQTPKHLITATGQRVTLRCSPRSGDLSVYWYQQSLDQGLQFLIQYYNGEERAKGNILERFSAQQFPDLHSELNLSSLELGDSALYFCASSTIESGSPGEQFFGPGTRLTVL.